This TCR beta chain was recovered during a study of shared clonotypes between healthy human individuals. The overall study: Per donor, three plates held CD4 naive cells, three held CD4 memory, two held CD8 naive and one held CD8 memory.

The authors divided CD4+ cells into CD45RA+ naive and CD45RA-negative memory subsets. The CDR3 contains 16 residues. The V end lost 6 bases, the J end lost 0 bases, and 15 bases lay between the germline ends. Germline CDR1 and CDR2: MRHNA and SNTAGT. The assay was run at deep level. Over several immunoSEQ plates, each subset's genomic DNA was distributed in even portions. Measured with immunoSEQ multiplex PCR; TCRdb has only the in-frame clones, and not every one. The sample contains hundreds of thousands of clones, about three quarters of which appear only once. The rearrangement joins TRBV6-4 to TRBJ1-5; possibly TRBD1 for D (6 bases). The TCR was taken from a woman in her twenties or thirties in good health. The sample comprised memory CD4+ T cells sorted from blood. This sample's subset: CD45RA-negative fraction. CDR3 in amino acids: CASREPAGHSNQPQHF. CDR3 DNA: TGTGCCAGCAGAGAGCCGGCGGGACATAGCAATCAGCCCCAGCATTTT.